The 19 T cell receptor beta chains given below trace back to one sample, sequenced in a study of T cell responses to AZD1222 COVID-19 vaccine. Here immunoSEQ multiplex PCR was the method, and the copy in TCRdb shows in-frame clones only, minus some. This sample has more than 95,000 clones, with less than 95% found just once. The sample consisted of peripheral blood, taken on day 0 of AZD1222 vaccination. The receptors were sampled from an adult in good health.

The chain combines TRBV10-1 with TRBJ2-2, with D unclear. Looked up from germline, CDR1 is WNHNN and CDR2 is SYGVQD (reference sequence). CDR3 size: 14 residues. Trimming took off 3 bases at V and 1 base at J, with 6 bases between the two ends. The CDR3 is CASSDSGNTGELFF. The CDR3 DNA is TGCGCCAGCAGTGATTCAGGGAACACCGGGGAGCTGTTTTTT.

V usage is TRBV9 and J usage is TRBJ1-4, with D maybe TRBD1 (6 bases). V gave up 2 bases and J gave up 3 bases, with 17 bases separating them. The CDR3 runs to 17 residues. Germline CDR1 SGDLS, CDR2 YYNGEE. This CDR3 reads CASSVLWGGSANEKLFF. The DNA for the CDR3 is TGTGCCAGCAGCGTGCTCTGGGGGGGCTCGGCTAATGAAAAACTGTTTTTT.

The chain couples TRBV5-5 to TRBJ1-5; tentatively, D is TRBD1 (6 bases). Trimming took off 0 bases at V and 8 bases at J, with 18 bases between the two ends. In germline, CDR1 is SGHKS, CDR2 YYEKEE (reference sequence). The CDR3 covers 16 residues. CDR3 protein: CASSLGTGREREPQHF. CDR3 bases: TGTGCCAGCAGCTTGGGAACAGGGCGTGAACGGGAGCCCCAGCATTTT.

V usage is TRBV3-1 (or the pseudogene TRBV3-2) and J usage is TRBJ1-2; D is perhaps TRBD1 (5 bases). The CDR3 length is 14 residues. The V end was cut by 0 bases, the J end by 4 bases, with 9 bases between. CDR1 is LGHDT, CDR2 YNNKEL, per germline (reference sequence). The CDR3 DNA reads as TGTGCCAGCAGCCAAGATCGGCAGGGCTATGGCTACACCTTC. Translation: CASSQDRQGYGYTF.

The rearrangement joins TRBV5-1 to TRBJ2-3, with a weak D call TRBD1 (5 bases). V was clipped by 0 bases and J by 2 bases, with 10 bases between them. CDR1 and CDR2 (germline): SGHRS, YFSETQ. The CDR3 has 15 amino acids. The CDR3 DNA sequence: TGCGCCAGCAGCTTGGCCGGCAGGGCCACAGATACGCAGTATTTT. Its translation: CASSLAGRATDTQYF.

CDR3 nucleotides: TGTGCCAGCAGCTTGGGGGGACTAGCGGGGGCCTTAACTAGCACAGATACGCAGTATTTT. This encodes CASSLGGLAGALTSTDTQYF. The rearrangement joins TRBV5-4 to TRBJ2-3; 14 bases are shared with TRBD2. The junction had 9 bases not matched to a gene; V was cut back by 0 bases and J by 0 bases. The germline gives CDR1 SGHNT, CDR2 YYREEE (reference sequence). CDR3 size: 20 residues. Variable domain in full (rest from reference TRBV5-4 and TRBJ2-3): ETGVTQSPTHLIKTRGQQVTLRCSSQSGHNTVSWYQQALGQGPQFIFQYYREEENGRGNFPPRFSGLQFPNYSSELNVNALELDDSALYLCASSLGGLAGALTSTDTQYFGPGTRLTVL.

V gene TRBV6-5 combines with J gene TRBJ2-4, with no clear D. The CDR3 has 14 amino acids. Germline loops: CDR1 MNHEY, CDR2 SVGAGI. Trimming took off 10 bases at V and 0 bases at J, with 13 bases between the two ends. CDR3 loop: CATNSITAKNIQYF. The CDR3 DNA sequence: TGTGCCACAAACTCGATTACAGCCAAAAACATTCAGTACTTC.

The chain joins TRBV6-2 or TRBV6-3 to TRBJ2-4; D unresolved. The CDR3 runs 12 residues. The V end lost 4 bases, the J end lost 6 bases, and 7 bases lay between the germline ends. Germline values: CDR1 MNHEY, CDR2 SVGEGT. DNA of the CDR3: TGTGCCAGCAGTTTTAGTCTAAACATTCAGTACTTC. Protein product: CASSFSLNIQYF.

CDR3 in DNA: TGTGCCAGCAGTCCCCTTGGTGGCGGCTACACCTTC. This sequence encodes CASSPLGGGYTF. The chain combines TRBV28 with TRBJ1-2; unclear D gene. CDR3 length: 12 amino acids. V lost 5 bases, J lost 8 bases, and 12 bases lay in between. Germline assignment: CDR1 MDHEN and CDR2 SYDVKM.

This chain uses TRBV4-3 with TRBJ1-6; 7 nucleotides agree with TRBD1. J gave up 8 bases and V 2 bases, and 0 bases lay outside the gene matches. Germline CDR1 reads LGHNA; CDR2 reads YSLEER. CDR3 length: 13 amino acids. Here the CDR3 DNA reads TGCGCCAGCAGCCAACAGGGGGATTCACCCCTCCACTTT. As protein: CASSQQGDSPLHF.

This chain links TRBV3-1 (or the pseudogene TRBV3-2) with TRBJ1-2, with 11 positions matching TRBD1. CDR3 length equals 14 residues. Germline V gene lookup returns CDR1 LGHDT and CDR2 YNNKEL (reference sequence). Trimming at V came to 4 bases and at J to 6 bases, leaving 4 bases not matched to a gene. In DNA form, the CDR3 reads TGTGCCAGCAGCCGCCGGACAGGGGGCGATGGCTACACCTTC. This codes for CASSRRTGGDGYTF.

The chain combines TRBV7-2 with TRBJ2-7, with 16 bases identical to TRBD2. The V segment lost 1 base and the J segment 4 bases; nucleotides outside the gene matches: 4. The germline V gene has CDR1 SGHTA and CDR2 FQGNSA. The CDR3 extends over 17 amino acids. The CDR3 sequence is CASSLVGLAGGLYEQYF. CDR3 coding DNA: TGTGCCAGCAGCTTAGTGGGACTAGCGGGGGGGCTATACGAGCAGTACTTC. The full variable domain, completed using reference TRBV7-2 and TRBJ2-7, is GAGVSQSPSNKVTEKGKDVELRCDPISGHTALYWYRQSLGQGLEFLIYFQGNSAPDKSGLPSDRFSAERTGGSVSTLTIQRTQQEDSAVYLCASSLVGLAGGLYEQYFGPGTRLTVT.

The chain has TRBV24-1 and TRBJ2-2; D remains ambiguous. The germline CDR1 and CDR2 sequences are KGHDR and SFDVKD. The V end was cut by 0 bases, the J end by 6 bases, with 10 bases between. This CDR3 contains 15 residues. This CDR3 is CATSDLEEGPGELFF. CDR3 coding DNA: TGTGCCACCAGTGATTTGGAGGAAGGGCCCGGGGAGCTGTTTTTT.

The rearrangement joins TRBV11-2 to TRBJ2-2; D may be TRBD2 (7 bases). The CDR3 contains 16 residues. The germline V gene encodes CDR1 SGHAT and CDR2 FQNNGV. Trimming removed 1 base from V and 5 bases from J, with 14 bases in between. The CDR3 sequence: CASSLVAGALTGELFF. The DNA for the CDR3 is TGTGCCAGCAGCTTAGTGGCGGGGGCCTTAACCGGGGAGCTGTTTTTT.

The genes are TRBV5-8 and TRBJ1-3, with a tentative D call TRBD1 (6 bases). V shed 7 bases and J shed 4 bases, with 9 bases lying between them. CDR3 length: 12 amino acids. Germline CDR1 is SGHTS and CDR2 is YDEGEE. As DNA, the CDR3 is TGTGCCAGCGGGGGGCAGGGAAACACCATATATTTT. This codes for CASGGQGNTIYF.

CDR3 bases: TGTGCTAGTGCCCCCGGTGGGACAGGGGGGCGTTCACCCCTCCACTTT. Encoded protein: CASAPGGTGGRSPLHF. The V gene is TRBV12-5, the J gene TRBJ1-6, with 11 bases fitting TRBD1. CDR1 is LGHNT, CDR2 FRNRAP, per germline. The CDR3 has 16 residues. V lost 7 bases and J lost 9; bases outside the gene matches: 11.

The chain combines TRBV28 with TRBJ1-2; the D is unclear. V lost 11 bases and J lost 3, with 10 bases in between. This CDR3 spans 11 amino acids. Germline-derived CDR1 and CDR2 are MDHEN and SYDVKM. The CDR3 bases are TGTGCCGCCGGACCAGACTATGGCTACACCTTC. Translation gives CAAGPDYGYTF.

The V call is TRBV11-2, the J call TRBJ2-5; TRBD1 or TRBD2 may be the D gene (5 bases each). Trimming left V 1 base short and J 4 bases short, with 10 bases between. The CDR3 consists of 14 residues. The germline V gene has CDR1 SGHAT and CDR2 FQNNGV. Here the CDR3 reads CASSLGIGGETQYF. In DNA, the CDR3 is TGTGCCAGCAGCTTAGGAATTGGGGGAGAGACCCAGTACTTC.

The CDR3 coding sequence is TGTGCCAGCAGCCACCGAGGGGACTCCAACTACGAGCAGTACTTC. Translation gives CASSHRGDSNYEQYF. The chain joins TRBV9 to TRBJ2-7; TRBD2 is a possible D gene (6 bases). Germline loops: CDR1 SGDLS, CDR2 YYNGEE. V dropped 4 bases and J dropped 3 bases, with 17 bases sitting between them. The CDR3 contains 15 residues.